This T cell receptor beta chain was profiled in a study of post-analysis software for immune sequencing data (dated by TCRdb to between 2015 and 2016). About the study as a whole: The recorded disease courses included relapsing-remitting, secondary progressive and progressive-relapsing multiple sclerosis, and some patients had no subtype annotation. The multiple sclerosis patient repertoires were compared with some twelve previously published healthy control repertoires from donors aged about 6 to 26 years. A subset of samples was prepared in parallel using single-end sample barcoding, then pooled and co-amplified after Illumina adapter ligation. Study-wide conclusions, independent of this receptor: Significantly lower normalized Chao1 diversity was found in multiple sclerosis patients than in controls, suggesting substantial peripheral T-cell clonal expansion. Significantly higher frequencies in patients than in controls were found for roughly 5 TRBV segments, including TRBV5-6, TRBV5-1 and TRBV20-1. The multiple sclerosis patient group was slightly younger than the control group. Direct clustering with F measure showed strong co-clustering of samples prepared in the same batch, prompting a batch-effect correction.

From the cysteine up to the phenylalanine, the CDR3 has a length of 16 residues. Of the read, only the CDR3 DNA is kept; its 48 bases are in frame from base 1. V is cut back by 5 bases and J by 0 bases, with 10 bases in the junction unmatched. Via the germline V gene, CDR1 is MNHEY and CDR2 SVGAGI. Library method: PCR. Sequencing was performed on an Illumina HiSeq 2500. To reduce PCR and sequencing biases, unique molecular identifiers were built into the TCR beta cDNA libraries. Per 1 to 10 million input T cells, some 500,000 cDNA molecules were obtained, such that each molecule approximated one T cell. Patient libraries were prepared and sequenced with the same protocol used for the earlier healthy control dataset. Within a given batch, samples were prepared together, multiplexed and sequenced on the same HiSeq lane. The study's own analysis went as follows. MIGEC handled the raw barcoded reads, throwing out single-read molecular identifier groups before consensus assembly and CDR3 extraction. Clonotype tables were post-analysed with VDJtools, normalizing diversity by down-sampling all datasets to the smallest sample size. In repertoire overlap clustering, CDR3 amino acid sequences, but not nucleotide sequences, were matched to correct batch-related cross-sample contamination. TCRdb took the public reads, trimmed them with fastp at Q25, ran MiXCR for clone calling and kept in-frame beta chains. Each record represents a unique CDR3 protein, reported with the most common genes and DNA among its rows. The V and J calls and clone size are TCRdb's, not the authors'. Here the sample has approximately 570,000 distinct CDR3 sequences; 44% occur a single time. The ten biggest clones cover under 2% of the sample.

TCR beta repertoires were profiled from peripheral blood of approximately 13 young patients with multiple sclerosis to demonstrate the VDJtools post-analysis software. The multiple sclerosis patients were children and adolescents between roughly 6 and 16 years of age. On this clonotype itself: Its antigen has not been determined. The sample holds no much larger clone one base away, and base qualities are not on file.

The chain uses TRBV6-5 and TRBJ2-7; TRBD1 fits 7 bases in the junction. The sequence was collected from a girl between 10 and 17 years old with multiple sclerosis. Sequenced: blood. The CDR3 here reads CASSPPPRQGSYEQYF. The nucleotides are TGTGCCAGCAGTCCACCTCCCCGACAGGGCTCCTACGAGCAGTACTTC.